The entry below gives a single T cell receptor (beta chain) sequence along with its context. Its specificity is unknown. TCRdb's copy holds only in-frame clones and misses some; the assay was immunoSEQ multiplex PCR. The data contain 2.3 million or so clones, more than 85% of them singletons. This specimen belongs to a study of shared clonotypes between healthy human individuals. On the study more broadly: Each donor contributed plates that comprised three CD4 naive, three CD4 memory, two CD8 naive and one CD8 memory. Study conclusions and caveats: Sequencing of the sorted subsets was shown by rarefaction to be incomplete despite large depth. A handful of donors held around 5% of naive CD4 clonotypes in common. The researchers took only blood, and tissue repertoires probably look different.

This sequence was found in a man between 18 and 35 years old in good health. Some clones in this sample may be carry-over from other donors' samples. The specimen sequenced was naive CD4+ T cells from PBMCs. Described subset: CD45RA+ positively selected.

The CDR3 coding sequence is TGTGCCAGCAGTTCACTACCGAGTACCGGGGAGCTGTTTTTT. Protein: CASSSLPSTGELFF. The rearrangement joins TRBV28 to TRBJ2-2; D not certain. This CDR3 is 14 amino acids long. Germline V gene data show CDR1 as MDHEN and CDR2 as SYDVKM. The V end lost 4 bases, the J end lost 5 bases, and 11 bases lay between the germline ends.